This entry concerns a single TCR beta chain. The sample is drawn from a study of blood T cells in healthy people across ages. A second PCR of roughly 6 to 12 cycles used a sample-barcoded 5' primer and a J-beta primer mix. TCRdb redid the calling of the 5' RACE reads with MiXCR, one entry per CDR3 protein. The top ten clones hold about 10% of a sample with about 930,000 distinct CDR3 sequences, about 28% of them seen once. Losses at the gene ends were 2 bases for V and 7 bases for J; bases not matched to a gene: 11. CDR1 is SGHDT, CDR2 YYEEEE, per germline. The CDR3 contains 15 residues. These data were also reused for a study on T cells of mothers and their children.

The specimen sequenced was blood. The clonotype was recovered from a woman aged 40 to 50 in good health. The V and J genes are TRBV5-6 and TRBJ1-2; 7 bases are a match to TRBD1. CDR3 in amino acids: CASSFRDRPRGGYTF. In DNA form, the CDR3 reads TGTGCCAGCAGCTTTAGGGACAGACCAAGGGGTGGCTACACCTTC. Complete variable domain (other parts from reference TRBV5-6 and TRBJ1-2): DAGVTQSPTHLIKTRGQQVTLRCSPKSGHDTVSWYQQALGQGPQFIFQYYEEEERQRGNFPDRFSGHQFPNYSSELNVNALLLGDSALYLCASSFRDRPRGGYTFGSGTRLTVV.